The 27 T cell receptor beta chains below all came from one sample that was sequenced in a study of blood T cell repertoires in COVID-19. TCRdb's table, derived via immunoSEQ multiplex PCR, lists solely in-frame clones and lacks some. The sample includes about 430,000 clones, around nine tenths of them seen just once. Material for sequencing was PBMCs or T cells enriched from blood (not recorded which). These TCRs come from a young woman who had been exposed to COVID-19.

The V and J genes are TRBV3-1 (or the pseudogene TRBV3-2) and TRBJ2-7; 9 positions agree with TRBD2. V was pared by 5 bases and J by 3 bases, with 5 bases of the junction left unmatched. Germline V CDR1 and CDR2: LGHDT, YNNKEL (reference sequence). This CDR3 contains 14 residues. CDR3 protein: CASSNSGSHYEQYF. Here the CDR3 DNA reads TGTGCCAGCAGCAATAGCGGGAGCCACTACGAGCAGTACTTC.

V and J are TRBV3-1 (or the pseudogene TRBV3-2) and TRBJ1-2, with D possibly TRBD1 on 6 matching bases. Germline CDR1 reads LGHDT; CDR2 reads YNNKEL (reference sequence). The CDR3 contains 13 residues. V lost 5 bases and J lost 2, with 9 bases in between. The CDR3 DNA is TGTGCCAGCAGCTCGACAGGCAACTATGGCTACACCTTC. Amino acid sequence: CASSSTGNYGYTF.

J is TRBJ2-3 and V is TRBV5-4; 8 nucleotides line up with TRBD2. The germline gives CDR1 SGHNT, CDR2 YYREEE (reference sequence). The J segment lost 0 bases and the V segment lost 4 bases, leaving 4 bases of the junction unmatched. CDR3 length: 15 residues. The DNA for the CDR3 is TGTGCCAGCAGCAGGAGCGGGAGCAGCACAGATACGCAGTATTTT. Translated: CASSRSGSSTDTQYF.

This chain joins TRBV12-3 or TRBV12-4 and TRBJ1-1, with D uncertain. Trimming left V 3 bases short and J 0 bases short, with 5 bases between. CDR3 size: 13 residues. CDR3 residues: CASSLTLNTEAFF. In nucleotides, the CDR3 is TGTGCCAGCAGTTTGACACTGAACACTGAAGCTTTCTTT.

The chain links TRBV5-5 to TRBJ2-7; 7 positions match TRBD1. The J segment lost 0 bases and the V segment lost 4 bases, leaving 4 bases of the junction unmatched. Germline V CDR1 and CDR2: SGHKS, YYEKEE (reference sequence). This CDR3 has 14 amino acids. DNA of the CDR3: TGTGCCAGCAGCCTGGGACAGATCTCCTACGAGCAGTACTTC. This codes for CASSLGQISYEQYF.

V usage is TRBV3-1 (or the pseudogene TRBV3-2) and J usage is TRBJ1-1, with D perhaps TRBD1 (6 bases). The CDR3 has 14 amino acids. CDR1 LGHDT and CDR2 YNNKEL come from the germline V gene (reference sequence). The ends were cut back, 1 base at V and 8 bases at J, with 14 bases in the middle. CDR3 protein: CASSQGNRVSEAFF. For the CDR3, the DNA is TGTGCCAGCAGCCAAGGTAACAGGGTCTCCGAAGCTTTCTTT.

Details on this clone: A much larger clonotype is one base distant, so this may be a read error. The sample holds other DNA sequences that translate to the same CDR3. The rearrangement uses TRBV12-3 or TRBV12-4 and TRBJ1-1, with D maybe TRBD1 (5 bases). Trimming stripped 3 bases from V and 5 bases from J, with 7 bases between. The CDR3 is 12 amino acids. The CDR3 spells CASSFGGTEAFF. In nucleotides, the CDR3 is TGTGCCAGCAGTTTCGGGGGGACTGAAGCTTTCTTT.

The CDR3 DNA reads TGTGCCAGCAGTGGGACATGGACAGGGTGGACCTACGAGCAGTACTTC. Protein sequence: CASSGTWTGWTYEQYF. This chain joins TRBV6-1 and TRBJ2-7; TRBD1 aligns across 8 bases. The CDR3 loop spans 16 amino acids. V lost 4 bases and J lost 2; bases outside the gene matches: 10. In germline, CDR1 is MNHNS, CDR2 SASEGT.

The chain has TRBV3-1 (or the pseudogene TRBV3-2) and TRBJ1-3, with D possibly TRBD1 on 5 matching bases. Germline CDR1 LGHDT, CDR2 YNNKEL (reference sequence). Trimming stripped 4 bases from V and 0 bases from J, with 13 bases between. The CDR3 runs to 16 residues. CDR3 in amino acids: CASSLAGTLSGNTIYF. CDR3 nucleotide sequence: TGTGCCAGCAGCCTTGCCGGGACTCTCTCTGGAAACACCATATATTTT.

V gene TRBV6-1 combines with J gene TRBJ2-7; 7 bases are shared with TRBD1. Trimming at V came to 2 bases and at J to 0 bases, leaving 10 bases not matched to a gene. Germline lookup yields CDR1 MNHNS and CDR2 SASEGT. The CDR3 spans 17 residues. The chain's CDR3 is CASSEFGTDVSSYEQYF. The CDR3 bases are TGTGCCAGCAGTGAATTTGGGACAGATGTTAGCTCCTACGAGCAGTACTTC.

The V and J genes are TRBV28 and TRBJ1-1, with a possible D match to TRBD1 (5 bases). The CDR3 is made up of 14 amino acids. V dropped 8 bases and J dropped 5 bases, with 18 bases sitting between them. Germline assignment: CDR1 MDHEN and CDR2 SYDVKM. CDR3 loop: CASLISGGVTEAFF. CDR3 in DNA: TGTGCCAGCCTCATAAGTGGAGGGGTGACTGAAGCTTTCTTT.

The chain couples TRBV6-5 to TRBJ2-7; 12 bases map to TRBD2. The CDR3 is made up of 16 amino acids. Trimming removed 4 bases from V and 0 bases from J; junction bases left unmatched: 4. CDR1 and CDR2 (germline): MNHEY, SVGAGI. The CDR3 is CASSSGTSGRSYEQYF. DNA of the CDR3: TGTGCCAGCAGTTCCGGGACTAGCGGGCGCTCCTACGAGCAGTACTTC.

The table lists this clone with a few counts. The chain combines TRBV5-1 with TRBJ1-4; D is perhaps TRBD1 (6 bases). Deletions cut 3 bases from V and 1 base from J, with 10 bases between. The CDR3 contains 15 residues. CDR1 and CDR2 from the germline V gene are SGHRS and YFSETQ. CDR3: CASSWGGQTNEKLFF. For the CDR3, the DNA is TGCGCCAGCAGCTGGGGGGGCCAAACTAATGAAAAACTGTTTTTT.

The chain joins TRBV3-1 (or the pseudogene TRBV3-2) to TRBJ1-2; TRBD1 agrees at 8 bases. The CDR3 loop spans 14 amino acids. Germline V gene lookup returns CDR1 LGHDT and CDR2 YNNKEL (reference sequence). Trimming cost V 1 base and J 8 bases; bases outside gene matches: 6. The CDR3 reads CASSQGHRGDGYTF. CDR3 DNA sequence: TGTGCCAGCAGCCAAGGTCACAGGGGGGACGGCTACACCTTC.

V is TRBV28 and J is TRBJ1-2; D call uncertain. This CDR3 region has 13 residues. V was cut by 4 bases and J by 12 bases, with 18 bases left in between. Germline assignment: CDR1 MDHEN and CDR2 SYDVKM. The CDR3 loop is CASSSSWRALHTF. CDR3 in DNA: TGTGCCAGCAGTTCCTCCTGGAGGGCTTTGCACACCTTC.

The V gene is TRBV7-9, the J gene TRBJ1-2; 8 bases align to TRBD1. V gave up 0 bases and J gave up 3 bases; unmatched junction bases: 6. This CDR3 region has 16 residues. The germline V gene encodes CDR1 SEHNR and CDR2 FQNEAQ (reference sequence). The DNA of the CDR3 is TGTGCCAGCAGCTTAGCGCGAGGACAGGGCTACTATGGCTACACCTTC. Its protein product is CASSLARGQGYYGYTF.

This sequence joins TRBV7-3 and TRBJ2-1; 8 bases match TRBD2. The germline V gene encodes CDR1 SGHTA and CDR2 FQGTGA. Trimming cost V 4 bases and J 2 bases; bases outside gene matches: 7. This CDR3 is built from 16 residues. CDR3 in amino acids: CASSSGSGEAYNEQFF. The CDR3 region has the DNA TGTGCCAGCAGCTCGGGTAGCGGGGAGGCCTACAATGAGCAGTTCTTC.

The chain recombines TRBV6-2 or TRBV6-3 with TRBJ2-1; TRBD1 matches at 9 bases. The J segment lost 10 bases and the V segment lost 1 base, leaving 8 bases of the junction unmatched. Germline-derived CDR1 and CDR2 are MNHEY and SVGEGT. This CDR3 has 15 amino acids. In DNA form, the CDR3 reads TGTGCCAGCAGTTACTTTGGACAGGGGCCGGAGGAGCAGTTCTTC. Protein product: CASSYFGQGPEEQFF.

The chain has TRBV28 and TRBJ1-1, with D unresolved. Per the germline V gene, CDR1 is MDHEN and CDR2 is SYDVKM. The CDR3 runs 14 residues. V lost 0 bases and J 3 bases, leaving 8 bases between the germline ends. CDR3 loop: CASSLWVEYTEAFF. The CDR3 region has the DNA TGTGCCAGCAGTTTATGGGTAGAGTACACTGAAGCTTTCTTT.

The chain is built from TRBV7-9 and TRBJ1-2; 9 bases align to TRBD1. V lost 1 base, J lost 6 bases, and 9 bases stayed unmatched. CDR1 SEHNR and CDR2 FQNEAQ come from the germline V gene (reference sequence). The CDR3 is 16 residues long. DNA of the CDR3: TGTGCCAGCAGCTTAGTACCGCAACAGGGGGCCAATGGCTACACCTTC. Protein product: CASSLVPQQGANGYTF.

The V and J genes are TRBV7-3 and TRBJ2-3; D is possibly TRBD2 (7 bases). CDR1 and CDR2 (germline): SGHTA, FQGTGA. V lost 1 base to trimming and J lost 4 bases, with 30 bases between them. This CDR3 region has 21 residues. The CDR3 DNA is TGTGCCAGCAGCTTAAAAGGGGGATCAAGGAAGCGGGGCCCCAACGCAGATACGCAGTATTTT. Translated, it gives CASSLKGGSRKRGPNADTQYF.

V usage is TRBV30 and J usage is TRBJ2-3; D not certain. Trimming shortened V by 2 bases and J by 6 bases, and 12 bases separated the two germline ends. Per germline, CDR1 GTSNPN and CDR2 SVGIG (reference sequence). The CDR3 runs 13 residues. CDR3 region: CAWSRGQVDTQYF. As DNA, the CDR3 is TGTGCCTGGAGTCGTGGGCAAGTTGATACGCAGTATTTT.

For the CDR3, the DNA is TGTGCCAGCAGAACAGGGTTCTGGGAAAAACTGTTTTTT. Translated: CASRTGFWEKLFF. The genes are TRBV6-5 and TRBJ1-4, with a weak D call TRBD1 (6 bases). The CDR3 runs to 13 residues. CDR1 and CDR2 (germline): MNHEY, SVGAGI. With 6 bases removed from V and 8 bases from J, the gap between germline ends came to 13 bases.

This rearrangement joins TRBV9 to TRBJ2-7; D remains ambiguous. Trimming shortened V by 0 bases and J by 2 bases, and 12 bases separated the two germline ends. The germline gives CDR1 SGDLS, CDR2 YYNGEE. The CDR3 is made up of 15 amino acids. The CDR3 nucleotides are TGTGCCAGCAGCGTAGGGCAGGCAGTCCCCTACGAGCAGTACTTC. Translated, it gives CASSVGQAVPYEQYF.

V usage is TRBV6-5 and J usage is TRBJ1-2; TRBD1 matches at 7 bases. The germline CDR1 and CDR2 sequences are MNHEY and SVGAGI. The CDR3 totals 14 residues. V lost 5 bases to trimming and J lost 5 bases; unmatched junction nucleotides: 8. CDR3 DNA sequence: TGTGCCAGCAGTATCCCCGGGACAGCGTATGGCTACACCTTC. It encodes CASSIPGTAYGYTF.

The chain combines TRBV5-6 with TRBJ2-7; D is uncertain. Trimming shortened V by 3 bases and J by 4 bases, and 5 bases separated the two germline ends. This CDR3 contains 11 residues. Germline-derived CDR1 and CDR2 are SGHDT and YYEEEE. This CDR3 is CASSSRYEQYF. The CDR3 DNA sequence: TGTGCCAGCAGCTCGAGATACGAGCAGTACTTC.

The table lists this clone with a few counts. This chain joins TRBV4-1 and TRBJ1-2; D unclear. The germline CDR1 and CDR2 sequences are MGHRA and YSYEKL. The ends were cut back, 2 bases at V and 7 bases at J, with 11 bases in the middle. This CDR3 spans 13 amino acids. The CDR3, as DNA: TGCGCCAGCAGCCAACTAAGCGGTTCTGGCTACACCTTC. This sequence encodes CASSQLSGSGYTF.